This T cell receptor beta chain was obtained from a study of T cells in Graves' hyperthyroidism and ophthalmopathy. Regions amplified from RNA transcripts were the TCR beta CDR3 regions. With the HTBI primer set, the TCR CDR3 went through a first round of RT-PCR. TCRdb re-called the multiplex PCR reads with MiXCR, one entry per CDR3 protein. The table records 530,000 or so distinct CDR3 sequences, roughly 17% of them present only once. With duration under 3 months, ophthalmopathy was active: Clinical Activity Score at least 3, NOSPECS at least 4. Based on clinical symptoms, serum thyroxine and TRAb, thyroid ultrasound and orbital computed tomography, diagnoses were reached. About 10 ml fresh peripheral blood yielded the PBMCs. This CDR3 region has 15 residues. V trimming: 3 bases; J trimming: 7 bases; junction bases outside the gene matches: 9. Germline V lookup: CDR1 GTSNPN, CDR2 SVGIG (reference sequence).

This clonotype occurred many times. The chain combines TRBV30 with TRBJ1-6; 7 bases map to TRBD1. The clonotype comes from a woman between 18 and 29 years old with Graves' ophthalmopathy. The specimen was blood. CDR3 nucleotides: TGTGCCTGGAGCCCCGATGGGACAGCAAATTCACCCCTCCACTTT. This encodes CAWSPDGTANSPLHF.